The 26 T cell receptor beta chains reported below all come from one sample, sequenced in a study of blood T cell repertoires in COVID-19. Sequencing used immunoSEQ multiplex PCR; TCRdb keeps in-frame clones, though not all of them. The sample yields 200,000 to 300,000 clones, around nine tenths seen once. The sequenced material came from peripheral blood. These receptors all stem from a man aged 40-50 years who had recovered from COVID-19.

The V and J genes are TRBV7-2 and TRBJ2-3; TRBD2 is a possible D gene (6 bases). CDR1 and CDR2 from the germline V gene are SGHTA and FQGNSA. CDR3 length: 13 residues. The germline V and J ends were trimmed by 8 bases and 8 bases, with 17 bases remaining between them. The CDR3 nucleotides read TGTGCCAGCCGGTCAGCGGGTTCCACTACGCAGTATTTT. This codes for CASRSAGSTTQYF.

The V gene is TRBV29-1, the J gene TRBJ1-1; D not certain. Germline loops: CDR1 SQVTM, CDR2 ANQGSEA. The CDR3 consists of 12 residues. With 4 bases removed from V and 1 base from J, the gap between germline ends came to 7 bases. This CDR3 reads CSVVRGNTEAFF. CDR3 nucleotide sequence: TGCAGCGTTGTTCGGGGGAACACTGAAGCTTTCTTT.

The V call is TRBV29-1, the J call TRBJ1-3; 9 bases map to TRBD1. Losses at the gene ends were 7 bases for V and 3 bases for J; bases not matched to a gene: 1. The CDR3 is 12 amino acids. The germline V gene has CDR1 SQVTM and CDR2 ANQGSEA. The CDR3 here is CSGTGDGNTIYF. The DNA of the CDR3 is TGCAGCGGGACAGGGGATGGAAACACCATATATTTT.

This sequence joins TRBV7-2 and TRBJ1-5; the D is unclear. The CDR3 sequence is 14 residues long. V shed 1 base and J shed 3 bases, with 7 bases lying between them. CDR1 is SGHTA, CDR2 FQGNSA, per germline. CDR3 sequence: CASSLGLNNQPQHF. The CDR3 DNA reads as TGTGCCAGCAGCTTAGGACTTAACAATCAGCCCCAGCATTTT.

This clone was observed a few times. This chain joins TRBV24-1 and TRBJ1-5; D gene uncertain. Per the germline V gene, CDR1 is KGHDR and CDR2 is SFDVKD. Trimming removed 5 bases from V and 4 bases from J, with 11 bases in between. The CDR3 covers 14 residues. The CDR3 DNA sequence: TGTGCCACCAGTGGTAGTAGAGGAAATCAGCCCCAGCATTTT. It translates to CATSGSRGNQPQHF.

Of note for this clone: This sample also contains other DNA sequences that code for the same CDR3. The chain has TRBV12-3 or TRBV12-4 and TRBJ2-3, with D possibly matching TRBD1 (6 bases). V was trimmed by 3 bases and J by 3 bases, leaving 7 bases between them. The CDR3 sequence is 13 residues long. The CDR3 DNA reads TGTGCCAGCAGTTTTAGGGGGACAGATACGCAGTATTTT. Its protein is CASSFRGTDTQYF.

This clone was seen more than once but under ten times. V gene TRBV6-2 or TRBV6-3 combines with J gene TRBJ1-4; D is ambiguous. The CDR3 runs 15 residues. Germline assignment: CDR1 MNHEY and CDR2 SVGEGT. Trimming removed 6 bases from V and 4 bases from J, with 15 bases in between. CDR3 in amino acids: CASSLNRGLNEKLFF. CDR3 in DNA: TGTGCCAGCAGCTTGAACAGAGGACTTAATGAAAAACTGTTTTTT.

The chain combines TRBV18 with TRBJ2-7; perhaps TRBD2 as D (5 bases). The ends were cut back, 8 bases at V and 4 bases at J, with 9 bases in the middle. The germline gives CDR1 KGHSH, CDR2 LQKENI. This CDR3 has 11 amino acids. The DNA for the CDR3 is TGTGCCAGCCGAGGGCGGTACGAGCAGTACTTC. This codes for CASRGRYEQYF. The complete variable domain, with remaining parts taken from reference TRBV18 and TRBJ2-7, reads NAGVMQNPRHLVRRRGQEARLRCSPMKGHSHVYWYRQLPEEGLKFMVYLQKENIIDESGMPKERFSAEFPKEGPSILRIQQVVRGDSAAYFCASRGRYEQYFGPGTRLTVT.

This rearrangement joins TRBV6-6 to TRBJ1-5; D not certain. The CDR3 has 14 residues. Deletions cut 7 bases from V and 2 bases from J, with 12 bases between. Germline values: CDR1 MNHNY, CDR2 SVGAGI (reference sequence). The CDR3 region is CASTTLIGNQPQHF. Written as DNA, the CDR3 is TGTGCCAGCACTACCCTTATAGGCAATCAGCCCCAGCATTTT.

V gene TRBV5-5 combines with J gene TRBJ2-5, with 8 bases matching TRBD1. After removal of 1 base from V and 0 bases from J, the junction contained 5 bases not matched to a gene. The CDR3 sequence is 16 residues long. Germline V CDR1 and CDR2: SGHKS, YYEKEE (reference sequence). CDR3 sequence (DNA): TGTGCCAGCAGCTTGCGTAGACAGGGGTACCAAGAGACCCAGTACTTC. Protein product: CASSLRRQGYQETQYF.

V gene TRBV3-1 (or the pseudogene TRBV3-2) combines with J gene TRBJ2-4; 7 positions match TRBD2. Germline assignment: CDR1 LGHDT and CDR2 YNNKEL (reference sequence). The length of the CDR3 is 17 residues. V dropped 1 base and J dropped 3; count of bases not matched to a gene: 9. The CDR3 spells CASSQGGGGIRKNIQYF. The CDR3 region has the DNA TGTGCCAGCAGCCAAGGTGGCGGGGGAATTCGCAAAAACATTCAGTACTTC.

V is TRBV20-1 and J is TRBJ1-2; the match to TRBD1 covers 7 bases. The CDR3 runs to 14 residues. J lost 1 base, V lost 3 bases, and 5 bases had no gene match. CDR1 and CDR2 (germline): DFQATT, SNEGSKA (reference sequence). CDR3: CSASGQDYNYGYTF. The CDR3 nucleotides read TGCAGTGCTAGTGGACAGGATTATAACTATGGCTACACCTTC.

The J gene is TRBJ2-2, the V gene TRBV6-5; 7 bases map to TRBD2. The CDR3 length is 13 residues. Germline V gene sequence: CDR1 MNHEY, CDR2 SVGAGI. DNA of the CDR3: TGTGCGGCCGCGGGGGTGTTAATCGGGGAGCTGTTTTTT. Amino acids: CAAAGVLIGELFF.

This clone has only one observation. The rearrangement joins TRBV19 to TRBJ1-5, with 9 bases that match TRBD1. Germline assignment: CDR1 LNHDA and CDR2 SQIVND (reference sequence). CDR3 size: 15 residues. The CDR3 spells CGSRDRDFGNQPQHF. CDR3 in DNA: TGTGGCTCCAGGGACAGGGATTTCGGCAATCAGCCCCAGCATTTT.

The CDR3 DNA reads as TGTGCCAGCTGGGACAGGGAAGGCTACACCTTC. Translated, it gives CASWDREGYTF. The chain links TRBV25-1 to TRBJ1-2; 9 bases align to TRBD1. The CDR3 runs 11 residues. The germline V gene has CDR1 MGHDK and CDR2 SYGVNS. With 8 bases clipped from V and 8 bases from J, the junction kept 3 bases outside the gene matches.

This chain connects TRBV11-2 to TRBJ1-3; D uncertain. V dropped 3 bases and J dropped 0 bases, with 9 bases sitting between them. The CDR3 extends over 15 amino acids. The germline gives CDR1 SGHAT, CDR2 FQNNGV. In nucleotides, the CDR3 is TGTGCCAGCAGCTTCTCTGCAGTCTCTGGAAACACCATATATTTT. Translation gives CASSFSAVSGNTIYF.

The gene calls are TRBV9 and TRBJ2-2; 8 bases agree with TRBD2. Germline V gene sequence: CDR1 SGDLS, CDR2 YYNGEE. V lost 0 bases, J lost 5 bases, and 6 bases stayed unmatched. The CDR3 totals 16 residues. The CDR3 loop reads CASSVGGGSGTGELFF. CDR3 coding DNA: TGTGCCAGCAGCGTAGGCGGGGGGAGTGGGACCGGGGAGCTGTTTTTT.

The rearrangement uses TRBV6-5 and TRBJ2-7; 7 bases fit TRBD1. Germline CDR1 reads MNHEY; CDR2 reads SVGAGI. The CDR3 has 13 residues. V shed 6 bases, J shed 5 bases, and the junction held 7 bases outside the gene matches. The CDR3 reads CASRKQGLHEQYF. Here the CDR3 DNA reads TGTGCCAGCAGAAAACAGGGGTTACACGAGCAGTACTTC.

The gene calls are TRBV7-2 and TRBJ1-5; D is undetermined. The germline gives CDR1 SGHTA, CDR2 FQGNSA. V lost 1 base to trimming and J lost 4 bases, with 11 bases between them. The length of the CDR3 is 15 residues. Here the CDR3 DNA reads TGTGCCAGCAGCTTAGGGGCAGCCCCTAATCAGCCCCAGCATTTT. It specifies CASSLGAAPNQPQHF.

The gene calls are TRBV7-2 and TRBJ2-7; TRBD1 is a possible D gene (7 bases). In germline, CDR1 is SGHTA, CDR2 FQGNSA. Trimming stripped 5 bases from V and 1 base from J, with 12 bases between. This CDR3 region has 14 residues. CDR3 nucleotides: TGTGCCAGCAGCCGCGGGACAGCATCCTACGAGCAGTACTTC. It encodes CASSRGTASYEQYF.

This clone showed up just once. The genes are TRBV7-2 and TRBJ1-4; possible D gene TRBD1, 6 bases. This CDR3 is built from 14 residues. Germline V lookup: CDR1 SGHTA, CDR2 FQGNSA. V lost 3 bases, J lost 7 bases, and 12 bases lay in between. CDR3 protein: CASSLRRGSEKLFF. CDR3 sequence (DNA): TGTGCCAGCAGCTTGCGTAGGGGGAGTGAAAAACTGTTTTTT.

The CDR3, as DNA: TGTGCCGCAAGCGGCAACATAGAGACCCAGTACTTC. Translating gives CAASGNIETQYF. The chain carries TRBV2 and TRBJ2-5; D is perhaps TRBD2 (5 bases). The V gene lost 11 bases and the J gene lost 4 bases, with 14 bases spanning the gap. Germline V CDR1 and CDR2: SNHLY, FYNNEI. This CDR3 comprises 12 residues.

This chain uses TRBV19 with TRBJ1-2; D is undetermined. Germline-derived CDR1 and CDR2 are LNHDA and SQIVND (reference sequence). The V end lost 1 base, the J end lost 7 bases, and 4 bases lay between the germline ends. This CDR3 comprises 11 residues. In nucleotides, the CDR3 is TGTGCCAGTAGTATAGGGCCTGGCTACACCTTC. Its protein product is CASSIGPGYTF. The full variable domain, with the rest looked up from reference TRBV19 and TRBJ1-2, is DGGITQSPKYLFRKEGQNVTLSCEQNLNHDAMYWYRQDPGQGLRLIYYSQIVNDFQKGDIAEGYSVSREKKESFPLTVTSAQKNPTAFYLCASSIGPGYTFGSGTRLTVV.

This chain links TRBV4-3 with TRBJ1-6; D possibly corresponds to TRBD1 (5 bases). Germline V lookup: CDR1 LGHNA, CDR2 YSLEER. The CDR3 has 15 residues. Trimming removed 0 bases at V and 7 bases at J, with 10 bases between. The CDR3 reads CASSQDPGLNSPLHF. Here the CDR3 DNA reads TGCGCCAGCAGCCAAGATCCAGGGCTCAATTCACCCCTCCACTTT.

The J gene is TRBJ2-2, the V gene TRBV5-1; the match to TRBD2 covers 9 bases. Germline V gene sequence: CDR1 SGHRS, CDR2 YFSETQ. V was clipped by 2 bases and J by 0 bases; unmatched bases: 2. The CDR3 extends over 16 amino acids. The CDR3 protein is CASSFRLAANTGELFF. CDR3 DNA: TGCGCCAGCAGCTTCCGACTAGCGGCGAACACCGGGGAGCTGTTTTTT. The variable domain in full, completed from reference TRBV5-1 and TRBJ2-2, reads KAGVTQTPRYLIKTRGQQVTLSCSPISGHRSVSWYQQTPGQGLQFLFEYFSETQRNKGNFPGRFSGRQFSNSRSEMNVSTLELGDSALYLCASSFRLAANTGELFFGEGSRLTVL.

The genes are TRBV5-1 and TRBJ1-2; 9 positions match TRBD1. CDR3 length: 15 residues. The germline V gene encodes CDR1 SGHRS and CDR2 YFSETQ. Trimming took 0 bases from V and 8 from J; bases not matched to a gene: 8. The DNA of the CDR3 is TGCGCCAGCAGCTTGGGACAGGGGGTACCGCACGGCTACACCTTC. It is translated as CASSLGQGVPHGYTF.